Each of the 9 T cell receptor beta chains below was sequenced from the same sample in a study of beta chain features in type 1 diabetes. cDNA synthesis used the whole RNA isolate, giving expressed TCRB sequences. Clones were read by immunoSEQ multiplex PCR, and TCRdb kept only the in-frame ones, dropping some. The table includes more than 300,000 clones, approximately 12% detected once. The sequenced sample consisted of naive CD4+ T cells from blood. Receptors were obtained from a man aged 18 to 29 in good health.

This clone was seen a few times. CDR3 nucleotide sequence: TGTGCCAGCAGCTTAAGGCGGGAGGGCCGTGATACGCAGTATTTT. This translates into CASSLRREGRDTQYF. The V call is TRBV7-9, the J call TRBJ2-3, with 9 bases aligning to TRBD2. V was pared by 2 bases and J by 6 bases, with 6 bases of the junction left unmatched. CDR1 is SEHNR, CDR2 FQNEAQ, per germline (reference sequence). This CDR3 is built from 15 residues. Combining the CDR3 with reference TRBV7-9 and TRBJ2-3 gives the whole variable domain DTGVSQNPRHKITKRGQNVTFRCDPISEHNRLYWYRQTLGQGPEFLTYFQNEAQLEKSRLLSDRFSAERPKGSFSTLEIQRTEQGDSAMYLCASSLRREGRDTQYFGPGTRLTVL.

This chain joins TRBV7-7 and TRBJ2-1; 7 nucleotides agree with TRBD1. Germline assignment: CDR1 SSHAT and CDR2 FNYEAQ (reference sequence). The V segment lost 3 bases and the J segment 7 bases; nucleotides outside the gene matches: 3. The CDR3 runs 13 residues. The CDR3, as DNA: TGTGCCAGCAGCTTGAACAGGGGTAATGAGCAGTTCTTC. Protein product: CASSLNRGNEQFF.

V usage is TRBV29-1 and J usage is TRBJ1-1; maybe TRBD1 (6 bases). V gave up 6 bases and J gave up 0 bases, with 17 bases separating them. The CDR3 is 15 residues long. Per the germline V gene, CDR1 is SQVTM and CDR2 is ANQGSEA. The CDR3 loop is CSVTQGLPLNTEAFF. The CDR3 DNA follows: TGCAGCGTCACACAGGGCCTCCCCCTGAACACTGAAGCTTTCTTT.

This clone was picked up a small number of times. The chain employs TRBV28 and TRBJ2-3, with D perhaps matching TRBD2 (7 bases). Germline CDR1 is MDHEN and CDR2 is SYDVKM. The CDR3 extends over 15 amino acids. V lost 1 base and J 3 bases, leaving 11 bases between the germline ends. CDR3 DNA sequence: TGTGCCAGCAGTTTATATGGGAGGGGGACAGATACGCAGTATTTT. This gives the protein CASSLYGRGTDTQYF.

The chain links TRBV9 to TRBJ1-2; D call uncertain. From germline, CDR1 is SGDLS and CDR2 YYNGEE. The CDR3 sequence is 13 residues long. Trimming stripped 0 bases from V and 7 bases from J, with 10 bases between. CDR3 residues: CASSVVAESGYTF. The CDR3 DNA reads TGTGCCAGCAGCGTAGTTGCGGAGAGTGGCTACACCTTC.

CDR3 protein: CASSLGGGGGKYTDTQYF. In nucleotides, the CDR3 is TGTGCCAGCAGCTTAGGAGGCGGTGGGGGGAAGTACACAGATACGCAGTATTTT. The rearrangement links TRBV7-9 to TRBJ2-3; tentative D call: TRBD2 (6 bases). V shed 1 base and J shed 2 bases, with 19 bases lying between them. The germline V gene has CDR1 SEHNR and CDR2 FQNEAQ (reference sequence). The CDR3 is made up of 18 amino acids.

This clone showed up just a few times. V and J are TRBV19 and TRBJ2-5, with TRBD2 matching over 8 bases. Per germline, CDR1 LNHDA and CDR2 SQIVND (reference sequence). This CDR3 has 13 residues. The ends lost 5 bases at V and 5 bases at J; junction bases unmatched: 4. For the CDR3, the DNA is TGTGCCAGTAGTGGCGGGGGGATGGAGACCCAGTACTTC. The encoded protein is CASSGGGMETQYF. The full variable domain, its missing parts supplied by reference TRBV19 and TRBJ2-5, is DGGITQSPKYLFRKEGQNVTLSCEQNLNHDAMYWYRQDPGQGLRLIYYSQIVNDFQKGDIAEGYSVSREKKESFPLTVTSAQKNPTAFYLCASSGGGMETQYFGPGTRLLVL.

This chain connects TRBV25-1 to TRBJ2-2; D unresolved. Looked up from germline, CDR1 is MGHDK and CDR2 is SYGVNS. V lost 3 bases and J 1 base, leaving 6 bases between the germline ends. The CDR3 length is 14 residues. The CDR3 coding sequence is TGTGCCAGCAGTGAGCAGAAGAACACCGGGGAGCTGTTTTTT. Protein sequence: CASSEQKNTGELFF.

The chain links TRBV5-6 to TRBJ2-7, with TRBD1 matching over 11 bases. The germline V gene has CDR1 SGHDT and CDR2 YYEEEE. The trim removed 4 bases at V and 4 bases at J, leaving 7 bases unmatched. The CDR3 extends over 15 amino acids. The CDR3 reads CASSGSDRGLYEQYF. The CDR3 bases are TGTGCCAGCAGCGGATCGGACAGGGGGCTGTACGAGCAGTACTTC.